The 2 T cell receptor beta chains reported below all come from one sample, sequenced in a study of blood T cells in healthy people across ages. Alongside a J-beta primer mix, a sample-barcoded 5' primer served in a second PCR lasting about 7 to 12 cycles. In TCRdb, the 5' RACE reads were re-called with MiXCR into one record per CDR3 protein. The sample lists 660,000 or so distinct CDR3 sequences, roughly three fifths occurring once. Sequenced material: blood. The receptors come from a man aged 55 to 69 in good health.

The chain couples TRBV12-5 to TRBJ2-7; D possibly uses TRBD1 or TRBD2 (6 bases each). Germline assignment: CDR1 LGHNT and CDR2 FRNRAP. The CDR3 spans 12 residues. V was cut by 5 bases and J by 4 bases, with 9 bases left in between. CDR3 sequence: CASGGGGYEQYF. The CDR3 DNA follows: TGTGCTAGTGGTGGAGGGGGGTACGAGCAGTACTTC.

This clonotype was detected a few times. The gene calls are TRBV7-2 and TRBJ2-6, with D uncertain. From germline, CDR1 is SGHTA and CDR2 FQGNSA. V was cut by 1 base and J by 0 bases, with 13 bases left in between. The CDR3 has 18 amino acids. The CDR3 DNA follows: TGTGCCAGCAGCTTAGTGGTGGCAGGACCCTCTGGGGCCAACGTCCTGACTTTC. Its translation is CASSLVVAGPSGANVLTF.